This is a list of T cell receptor beta chains from one sample in a study of cytomegalovirus exposure and HLA in healthy donors. The method was immunoSEQ multiplex PCR; TCRdb's version includes in-frame clones alone and lacks a portion of them. This table holds about 120,000 clones, more than 65% found once. Specimen: PBMCs. The receptor set was obtained from a man younger than 35 in good health and CMV-seropositive. Each CDR3 is given with its conserved first and last residue. D genes are given only for firm matches. Rows give clone size only sometimes, using once, few, many, or a class for an expanded clone.

D gene	V gene	J gene	clone size	CDR3 length	CDR3 DNA	CDR3 protein
TRBD1	TRBV4-1	TRBJ2-7	-	16	TGCGCCAGCAGCCAAGTTGTGGACAGGCGCTCCTACGAGCAGTACTTC	CASSQVVDRRSYEQYF
-	TRBV19	TRBJ1-2	few	14	TGTGCCAGTAGTATTATCCCCCCCGGGGGTGGCTACACCTTC	CASSIIPPGGGYTF
-	TRBV27	TRBJ2-3	once	14	TGTGCCAGCAGTTTCCCTACTAGCACAGATACGCAGTATTTT	CASSFPTSTDTQYF
TRBD2	TRBV4-2	TRBJ2-3	few	14	TGTGCCAGCAGCCAAGATGGGAGGGTTGATACGCAGTATTTT	CASSQDGRVDTQYF
-	TRBV7-6	TRBJ1-5	-	15	TGTGCCAGCAGCCGCCTGGCACAAAGCAATCAGCCCCAGCATTTT	CASSRLAQSNQPQHF
-	TRBV6-1	TRBJ1-4	-	15	TGTGCCAGCAAGGCGGATCGACTGAGGGATGAAAAACTGTTTTTT	CASKADRLRDEKLFF
-	TRBV14	TRBJ1-2	-	13	TGTGCCAGCAGCCCCTCACTTTACTATGGCTACACCTTC	CASSPSLYYGYTF
-	TRBV6-4	TRBJ1-6	-	15	TGTGCCAGCAGTGACTCCGGAGGGGCAGGATCACCCCTCCACTTT	CASSDSGGAGSPLHF
-	TRBV5-6	TRBJ2-7	-	16	TGTGCCAGCAGCTTGGGAGGTGCAGGGACTTTATACGAGCAGTACTTC	CASSLGGAGTLYEQYF
-	TRBV30	TRBJ1-2	-	16	TGTGCCTGGAGTGGCCCGGGACACCACTTAAACTATGGCTACACCTTC	CAWSGPGHHLNYGYTF
-	TRBV10-3	TRBJ1-2	once	14	TGTGCCATCAGTGAGGTACAGGGTAACTATGGCTACACCTTC	CAISEVQGNYGYTF
TRBD1	TRBV5-1	TRBJ1-4	-	16	TGCGCCAGCAGCTTGGGATGGGACAGTGTTAATGAAAAACTGTTTTTT	CASSLGWDSVNEKLFF
-	TRBV9	TRBJ1-1	-	13	TGTGCCAGCAGCCCCGGGACACCGGGGGAAGCTTTCTTT	CASSPGTPGEAFF